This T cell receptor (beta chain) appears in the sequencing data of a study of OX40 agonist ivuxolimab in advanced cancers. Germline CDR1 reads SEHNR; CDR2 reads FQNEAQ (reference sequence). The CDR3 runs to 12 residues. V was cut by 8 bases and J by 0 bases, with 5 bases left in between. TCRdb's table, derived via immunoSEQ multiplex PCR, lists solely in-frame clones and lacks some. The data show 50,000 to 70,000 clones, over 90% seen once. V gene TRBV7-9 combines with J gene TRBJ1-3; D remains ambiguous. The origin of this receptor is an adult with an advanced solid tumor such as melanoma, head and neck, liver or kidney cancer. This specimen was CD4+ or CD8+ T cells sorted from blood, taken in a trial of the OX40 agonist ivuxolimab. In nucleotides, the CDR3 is TGTGCCAGCGGTCTCTCTGGAAACACCATATATTTT. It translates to CASGLSGNTIYF.